Listed below are T cell receptor beta chains from one sample, sequenced in a study of cytomegalovirus exposure and HLA in healthy donors. Repertoires were generated with immunoSEQ multiplex PCR, while TCRdb's copy carries only in-frame clones and drops some. Here the sample spans about 160,000 clones, roughly 90% being singletons. The sequencing sample was made of PBMCs. These receptors originate from a woman aged 18 to 35 in good health and CMV-seronegative. The CDR3 runs from the conserved cysteine through the conserved F or W. D genes are given only for firm matches. The size field is filled for only some rows; it gives once, few, many or a size class.

V,D,J,size,CDR3,DNA
TRBV5-4,TRBD1,TRBJ1-2,once,CASSPRTGGSDGYTF,TGTGCCAGCAGCCCGCGGACAGGGGGTTCGGATGGCTACACCTTC
TRBV5-1,TRBD2,TRBJ2-5,.,CASSLNSGAQETQYF,TGCGCCAGCAGCTTGAACAGCGGGGCCCAAGAGACCCAGTACTTC
TRBV18,TRBD1,TRBJ2-5,.,CASHRGPEETQYF,TGTGCCAGCCACAGGGGGCCCGAAGAGACCCAGTACTTC
TRBV5-1,TRBD2,TRBJ2-1,.,CASSLASGGAAEQFF,TGCGCCAGCAGCTTGGCTAGCGGGGGGGCAGCTGAGCAGTTCTTC
TRBV12-1,.,TRBJ1-1,.,CASSSTDRVTEAFF,TGTGCCAGCAGCTCAACGGACAGGGTTACTGAAGCTTTCTTT
TRBV7-9,.,TRBJ2-1,.,CASSLIRNEQFF,TGTGCCAGCAGCTTAATTCGGAATGAGCAGTTCTTC
TRBV6-1,.,TRBJ1-1,.,CASDRRVPPNTEAFF,TGTGCCAGCGATCGGAGGGTCCCCCCGAACACTGAAGCTTTCTTT
TRBV30,TRBD1,TRBJ2-2,.,CAWRRTGQESGELFF,TGTGCCTGGAGGAGGACAGGACAGGAATCCGGGGAGCTGTTTTTT
TRBV28,.,TRBJ2-7,.,CASSFVEQYF,TGTGCCAGCAGTTTCGTCGAGCAGTACTTC
TRBV7-9,.,TRBJ2-7,once,CASSSPTGREQYF,TGTGCCAGCAGCTCCCCAACAGGGCGCGAGCAGTACTTC
TRBV7-2,TRBD1,TRBJ1-5,.,CASSLSTGNNQPQHF,TGTGCCAGCAGCTTATCGACAGGGAACAATCAGCCCCAGCATTTT
TRBV14,TRBD1,TRBJ2-1,.,CASSQDLGDRKNEQFF,TGTGCCAGCAGCCAAGATCTTGGGGACAGGAAAAATGAGCAGTTCTTC
TRBV30,TRBD1,TRBJ1-2,.,CAWTQQGNYGYTF,TGTGCCTGGACCCAACAGGGGAACTATGGCTACACCTTC
TRBV6-5,.,TRBJ2-2,.,CASLGSGELFF,TGTGCCAGCCTCGGGTCTGGGGAGCTGTTTTTT
TRBV7-9,.,TRBJ1-4,.,CASSLGGDEKLFF,TGTGCCAGCAGCTTGGGGGGGGATGAAAAACTGTTTTTT
TRBV7-9,.,TRBJ2-7,.,CASSPDRSEQYF,TGTGCCAGCAGCCCGGACAGAAGCGAGCAGTACTTC
TRBV18,TRBD2,TRBJ2-3,.,CASSPTSGGGDTQYF,TGTGCCAGCTCACCAACTAGCGGGGGAGGTGATACGCAGTATTTT
TRBV11-2,.,TRBJ2-2,.,CASSLLRRATGELFF,TGTGCCAGCAGCTTATTGCGGAGGGCCACCGGGGAGCTGTTTTTT
TRBV7-9,TRBD2,TRBJ2-7,.,CASSTERGPGDEQYF,TGTGCCAGCAGCACCGAGCGGGGCCCCGGCGACGAGCAGTACTTC
TRBV9,TRBD2,TRBJ2-2,few,CASSVVTSDYTGELFF,TGTGCCAGCAGCGTAGTGACTAGCGACTACACCGGGGAGCTGTTTTTT
TRBV7-9,.,TRBJ2-1,few,CASTKGENSYNEQFF,TGTGCCAGCACCAAAGGGGAAAACTCCTACAATGAGCAGTTCTTC
TRBV2,TRBD2,TRBJ2-5,.,CASSEGGETQYF,TGTGCCAGCAGTGAGGGGGGGGAGACCCAGTACTTC
TRBV10-3,.,TRBJ2-4,.,CAISLGGAAKNIQYF,TGTGCCATCAGCCTGGGGGGGGCAGCCAAAAACATTCAGTACTTC
TRBV29-1,TRBD1,TRBJ1-2,.,CSVAGKFRTGLGTF,TGCAGCGTTGCAGGCAAGTTCAGGACAGGACTGGGGACCTTC
TRBV5-1,.,TRBJ1-1,.,CASSPPGLSNTEAFF,TGCGCCAGCAGCCCTCCCGGACTCTCGAACACTGAAGCTTTCTTT
TRBV5-1,TRBD2,TRBJ2-3,.,CASSLSGGPFTDTQYF,TGCGCCAGCAGTCTGAGCGGGGGCCCTTTCACAGATACGCAGTATTTT
TRBV19,.,TRBJ1-4,.,CAARPGTADEKLFF,TGTGCCGCCAGACCAGGGACTGCGGACGAAAAACTGTTTTTT
TRBV11-2,TRBD2,TRBJ2-3,.,CASSFMRLAGGGDTQYF,TGTGCCAGCAGCTTTATGCGACTAGCGGGAGGGGGAGATACGCAGTATTTT
TRBV27,TRBD1,TRBJ2-7,.,CASGRQGAIYEQYF,TGTGCCAGCGGACGACAGGGGGCTATATACGAGCAGTACTTC
TRBV27,TRBD1,TRBJ1-1,once,CASSDRVNTEAFF,TGTGCCAGCAGTGACAGGGTGAACACTGAAGCTTTCTTT
TRBV18,TRBD1,TRBJ2-7,.,CASSLAGQGTYEQYF,TGTGCCAGCTCACTGGCGGGACAGGGAACCTACGAGCAGTACTTC
TRBV7-9,.,TRBJ2-3,once,CASSLRDTQYF,TGTGCCAGCAGCCTGAGAGATACGCAGTATTTT